The entry below gives a single T cell receptor beta chain sequence along with its context. The target of this receptor is not known. Base qualities were left out, and no much larger clone turns up one base away. V and J are trimmed by 5 bases and 3 bases, and the gene matches miss 7 bases of the junction. For CDR1 and CDR2, the germline V gene lists MNHEY and SVGAGI. The CDR3 spans 15 residues, from the cysteine through the phenylalanine. Only the CDR3 part of the read is kept: 45 bases, read in frame from the first base. The data originate from a study of blood T cell repertoires in COVID-19 (TCRdb year 2020). Background on the whole study: Collaborator samples came from the United States, Italy and Spain and covered acute and convalescent phases of COVID-19. The prospective study material was composed of cDNA or gDNA derived from T cells, B-cell-depleted T cells, or PBMCs. Subjects who had been exposed to COVID-19, were actively infected with it, or had recovered from it provided the deeply sampled blood TCRbeta repertoires that made up the dataset. The repertoires were made available in a free public database intended to serve as a resource for research on the immune response to SARS-CoV-2. Samples came from the ongoing ImmuneRACE study (first 160 participants) plus 1,254 subjects from 6 global collaborators. Sample metadata almost always included a de-identified subject ID, COVID-19 status, age in years and sex. HLA class I and class II types, where available, came from metadata supplied by the sample provider rather than from assay-based typing.

Study-wide conclusions, independent of this receptor: Clinical and demographic metadata were provided uncurated, with the amount varying by source and participant.

At one collaborating source in Seattle, patients were enrolled during active infection and were followed longitudinally through the course of disease. Collaborating institutions collected whole blood in K2EDTA tubes following their own protocols. For TCRbeta analysis, collaborators shipped samples in one of three forms: frozen whole blood, isolated PBMCs, or DNA extracted from either of those sample types. TCRbeta CDR3 regions were amplified from genomic DNA by means of the immunoSEQ Assay, a bias-controlled multiplex PCR. From the authors' description of their analysis: The number of nucleated cells in each sample was estimated by amplification of reference gene primers within the assay. To quantify the absolute abundance of each unique TCRbeta CDR3 rearrangement, sequence reads were collapsed and filtered. For each sample, productive Simpson clonality was calculated by taking the square root of Simpson's diversity index across productive rearrangements. TCRdb stores this immuneACCESS table with in-frame sequences only. Part of the clones is absent; in the studies checked, under half of the shortfall reflects unresolved V genes, and no reason is known for the rest. That table gives V, J and clone size, and the DNA gave D and trimming. For this sample the table gives a few hundred thousand clones, of which 88% were detected only once. Over 9.5% of the sample rests with the top ten.

This TCR derives from a woman aged 50 to 65 with COVID-19, enrolled during active disease. The sequence joins TRBV6-5 to TRBJ1-5; TRBD1 agrees with 7 junctional bases. The sequencing input was peripheral blood. The DNA is TGTGCCAGCAGTCTAAACAGGGGAAACAATCAGCCCCAGCATTTT. Its protein reads: CASSLNRGNNQPQHF.